The next 8 T cell receptor beta chains were all read from a single sample in a study of PD-L1 blockade in urothelial cancer. Data came from immunoSEQ multiplex PCR; TCRdb stores just in-frame clones and leaves some out. This sample has some 76,000 clones, with approximately 91% found just once. The specimen was PBMCs, collected around atezolizumab (anti-PD-L1) treatment. Receptor source: a man aged 55-75 years with urothelial cancer.

This clone was seen a few times. This sequence joins TRBV4-2 and TRBJ2-7; 9 nucleotides agree with TRBD2. Germline CDR1 is LGHNA and CDR2 is YNFKEQ. CDR3 size: 16 residues. V was clipped by 3 bases and J by 5 bases; unmatched bases: 11. CDR3 in amino acids: CASSQVGGGAPNEQYF. As DNA, the CDR3 is TGTGCCAGCAGCCAGGTCGGCGGGGGGGCTCCCAACGAGCAGTACTTC.

V and J are TRBV5-4 and TRBJ2-1; D perhaps matches TRBD2 (6 bases). Deletions cut 0 bases from V and 2 bases from J, with 15 bases between. Germline values: CDR1 SGHNT, CDR2 YYREEE (reference sequence). The CDR3 extends over 17 amino acids. This chain's CDR3 is CASSLGGAGDAYNEQFF. DNA of the CDR3: TGTGCCAGCAGCTTGGGAGGAGCGGGCGACGCCTACAATGAGCAGTTCTTC.

The rearrangement uses TRBV7-8 and TRBJ1-1; D is uncertain. The CDR3 loop spans 12 amino acids. CDR1 is SGHVS and CDR2 is FQNEAQ in the germline V gene. Between the trimmed V and J ends, which lost 1 base and 11 bases, there was a span of 11 bases. The chain's CDR3 is CASSLDRDRAFF. The CDR3 DNA is TGTGCCAGCAGCTTAGACCGGGATAGGGCTTTCTTT.

The chain has TRBV4-3 and TRBJ2-5, with a possible D match to TRBD2 (6 bases). The CDR3 sequence is 16 residues long. Germline V gives CDR1 LGHNA, CDR2 YSLEER. V gave up 0 bases and J gave up 2 bases, with 13 bases separating them. The CDR3 loop is CASSQDPYGGQETQYF. CDR3 sequence (DNA): TGCGCCAGCAGCCAAGATCCGTATGGAGGGCAAGAGACCCAGTACTTC.

The sample holds a few counts of this clone. V is TRBV27 and J is TRBJ2-5, with 9 bases matching TRBD1. The CDR3 sequence is 15 residues long. Trimming took 5 bases from V and 6 from J; bases not matched to a gene: 10. CDR1 is MNHEY and CDR2 is SMNVEV in the germline V gene (reference sequence). The CDR3 coding sequence is TGTGCCAGCAGTCCTCGGACAGGGGAGGTTCAGACCCAGTACTTC. Its protein product is CASSPRTGEVQTQYF.

The chain employs TRBV28 and TRBJ1-5; perhaps TRBD1 as D (6 bases). This CDR3 is 14 amino acids long. Germline V CDR1 and CDR2: MDHEN, SYDVKM. Trimming took 6 bases from V and 4 from J, leaving 13 bases between them. DNA of the CDR3: TGTGCCAGCAGCAGAGGACAGCAAAATCAGCCCCAGCATTTT. Translated: CASSRGQQNQPQHF.

The chain joins TRBV6-6 to TRBJ1-1; no firm D call. V was cut by 2 bases and J by 10 bases, with 14 bases left in between. The CDR3 totals 13 residues. The germline gives CDR1 MNHNY, CDR2 SVGAGI (reference sequence). CDR3 DNA: TGTGCCAGCAGTTACGGCCCCTCCGGGTCAGCTTTCTTT. Protein: CASSYGPSGSAFF.

The V call is TRBV5-1, the J call TRBJ2-5, with 8 bases identical to TRBD1. The germline CDR1 and CDR2 sequences are SGHRS and YFSETQ. After removal of 0 bases from V and 5 bases from J, the junction contained 3 bases not matched to a gene. This CDR3 spans 14 amino acids. The CDR3 DNA reads as TGCGCCAGCAGCTTGGGGACAGGGAGGGAGACCCAGTACTTC. Protein: CASSLGTGRETQYF.